Below are 18 T cell receptor beta chains sequenced from a single sample in a study of T cells in Graves' hyperthyroidism and ophthalmopathy. RNA transcripts provided the source from which TCR beta CDR3 regions were amplified. First-round RT-PCR of the TCR CDR3 relied on the HTBI primer set. MiXCR was run by TCRdb on the multiplex PCR reads, yielding one entry per CDR3 protein. The sample has about 640,000 distinct CDR3 sequences, just under 45% seen once; the top ten hold roughly 6.5%. The sample taken for sequencing was peripheral blood or thyroid tissue (not recorded which). The receptor set was obtained from an adult man with Graves' disease, either hyperthyroidism or ophthalmopathy (not recorded which).

As for this clonotype: A single base separates this from a much larger clone, so it may be a read error. CDR3 amino acids: CASSLSGGYQETRYF. As DNA, the CDR3 is TGTGCCAGCAGCCTGAGCGGGGGCTACCAAGAGACCCGGTACTTC. The chain joins TRBV9 to TRBJ2-5; 8 bases align to TRBD2. This CDR3 is 15 amino acids long. The V gene's germline CDR1 is SGDLS and CDR2 YYNGEE.

This chain uses TRBV7-9 with TRBJ1-5; a possible D gene is TRBD1 (6 bases). Germline assignment: CDR1 SEHNR and CDR2 FQNEAQ (reference sequence). Trimming shortened V by 3 bases and J by 4 bases, and 13 bases separated the two germline ends. This CDR3 has 15 residues. CDR3 coding DNA: TGTGCCAGCAGCTTGTCAGGGGCGGGAAATCAGCCCCAGCATTTT. As protein: CASSLSGAGNQPQHF.

The chain combines TRBV12-3 or TRBV12-4 with TRBJ1-1, with D hard to call. The length of the CDR3 is 12 residues. Trimming shortened V by 6 bases and J by 7 bases, and 12 bases separated the two germline ends. The CDR3 reads CASSVGRFEAFF. The CDR3 nucleotides are TGTGCCAGCAGCGTAGGACGGTTTGAAGCTTTCTTT.

This clonotype was seen repeatedly, ten times or more. The rearrangement uses TRBV19 and TRBJ1-3; D might be TRBD1 (5 bases). CDR1 and CDR2 from the germline V gene are LNHDA and SQIVND (reference sequence). CDR3 length: 13 residues. With 4 bases removed from V and 3 bases from J, the gap between germline ends came to 7 bases. CDR3 loop: CASSTGYGNTIYF. The CDR3 DNA reads as TGTGCCAGTAGTACAGGGTATGGAAACACCATATATTTT.

Comment on this clonotype: One end of the junction fails to match germline, which may point to a read error. This sequence joins TRBV10-3 and TRBJ2-7, with TRBD1 identical over 8 bases. Germline lookup yields CDR1 ENHRY and CDR2 SYGVKD. This CDR3 has 14 amino acids. CDR3 amino acids: CAIRDQGASYEQYF. The CDR3 DNA reads TGTGCCATCCGTGACCAGGGGGCTTCCTACGAGCAGTACTTC.

The chain combines TRBV10-3 with TRBJ1-4, with TRBD1 matching over 7 bases. From germline, CDR1 is ENHRY and CDR2 SYGVKD. Trimming at V came to 11 bases and at J to 7 bases, leaving 4 bases not matched to a gene. CDR3 length equals 11 residues. The CDR3 protein is CASNRGEKLFF. In DNA form, the CDR3 reads TGTGCCTCCAACAGGGGTGAAAAACTGTTTTTT.

The chain joins TRBV25-1 to TRBJ1-1, with D perhaps TRBD1 (6 bases). Germline assignment: CDR1 MGHDK and CDR2 SYGVNS. Trimming cost V 6 bases and J 11 bases, with 13 bases left between them. The CDR3 contains 11 residues. CDR3 in DNA: TGTGCCAGCAGCACAGGGTTTGATGCTTTCTTT. Protein: CASSTGFDAFF.

For the CDR3, the DNA is TGTGCCTCCATCAGTCGGGGTGGCACTGAAGCTTTCTTT. Translated: CASISRGGTEAFF. The chain recombines TRBV10-3 with TRBJ1-1, with D unresolved. This CDR3 is 13 amino acids long. V was trimmed by 11 bases and J by 4 bases, leaving 17 bases between them. The germline CDR1 and CDR2 sequences are ENHRY and SYGVKD.

This clonotype was seen a handful of times. The chain couples TRBV7-3 to TRBJ2-7; a possible D gene is TRBD2 (6 bases). V was shortened by 0 bases and J by 6 bases, with 15 bases between the two germline ends. CDR1 SGHTA and CDR2 FQGTGA come from the germline V gene. The CDR3 consists of 15 residues. DNA of the CDR3: TGTGCCAGCAGCTTAACGGAAGGGACTGCCTCCGAGCAGTACTTC. Amino acid sequence: CASSLTEGTASEQYF.

This clonotype has a count of ten or more. This chain uses TRBV7-2 with TRBJ2-5, with D perhaps matching TRBD1 or TRBD2 (6 bases each). The V gene's germline CDR1 is SGHTA and CDR2 FQGNSA. This CDR3 has 14 amino acids. V dropped 3 bases and J dropped 5 bases, with 13 bases sitting between them. For the CDR3, the DNA is TGTGCCAGCAGCTTGGGGGGCTTCGGGGAGACCCAGTACTTC. Amino acid sequence: CASSLGGFGETQYF.

V is TRBV15 and J is TRBJ1-6, with TRBD1 matching over 8 bases. Germline V gene lookup returns CDR1 LNHNV and CDR2 YYDKDF (reference sequence). Unmatched junction bases numbered 4, after V lost 5 bases and J lost 4 bases. This CDR3 has 15 residues. As DNA, the CDR3 is TGTGCCACCAGCGCCCAGGGGGCGTATAATTCACCCCTCCACTTT. Amino acids: CATSAQGAYNSPLHF. Based on the CDR3 plus reference TRBV15 and TRBJ1-6, the full variable domain is DAMVIQNPRYQVTQFGKPVTLSCSQTLNHNVMYWYQQKSSQAPKLLFHYYDKDFNNEADTPDNFQSRRPNTSFCFLDIRSPGLGDTAMYLCATSAQGAYNSPLHFGNGTRLTVT.

For the CDR3, the DNA is TGTGCCAGCAGTTACTCCCGGGCCAACTATGCAGCTTTCTTT. It specifies CASSYSRANYAAFF. V gene TRBV6-5 combines with J gene TRBJ1-1; no clear D. V was cut by 0 bases and J by 10 bases, with 15 bases left in between. The CDR3 has 14 residues. The germline V gene has CDR1 MNHEY and CDR2 SVGAGI.

This clonotype was counted only a few times. The V and J genes are TRBV7-9 and TRBJ2-7, with unresolved D. Trimming left V 11 bases short and J 3 bases short, with 14 bases between. The germline CDR1 and CDR2 sequences are SEHNR and FQNEAQ (reference sequence). The CDR3 totals 12 residues. The CDR3 is CAWSAQNYEQYF. The CDR3 region has the DNA TGTGCCTGGAGTGCCCAAAACTACGAGCAGTACTTC.

This sequence joins TRBV2 and TRBJ2-7; TRBD1 agrees at 9 bases. Germline CDR1 is SNHLY and CDR2 is FYNNEI. V trimming: 4 bases; J trimming: 0 bases; junction bases outside the gene matches: 10. The CDR3 length is 17 residues. The CDR3 nucleotides read TGTGCCAGCAGTGTTGGGGCTCCGGGACAGGGCTCCTACGAGCAGTACTTC. Translation gives CASSVGAPGQGSYEQYF.

The chain is built from TRBV12-3 or TRBV12-4 and TRBJ1-5, with D possibly TRBD1 on 6 matching bases. V was pared by 8 bases and J by 6 bases, with 14 bases between. The CDR3 contains 13 residues. The CDR3 nucleotides read TGTGCCAGCTTCGACAGGCTCGGTCAGCCCCAGCATTTT. As protein: CASFDRLGQPQHF.

The chain couples TRBV7-9 to TRBJ2-7, with 11 nucleotides matching TRBD1. The CDR3 runs 16 residues. Trimming cost V 4 bases and J 2 bases; bases outside gene matches: 7. CDR1 and CDR2 from the germline V gene are SEHNR and FQNEAQ (reference sequence). CDR3 sequence reads: CASSSSPGQGAYEQYF. In DNA, the CDR3 is TGTGCCAGCAGCTCAAGCCCGGGACAGGGGGCCTACGAGCAGTACTTC.

Regarding this clonotype: Possible read error: a much larger clone is one base away. The chain has TRBV7-9 and TRBJ2-7; D is possibly TRBD2 (7 bases). CDR1 SEHNR and CDR2 FQNEAQ come from the germline V gene (reference sequence). The length of the CDR3 is 13 residues. V was shortened by 7 bases and J by 5 bases, with 15 bases between the two germline ends. Here the CDR3 reads CASKVAGAHEQYF. For the CDR3, the DNA is TGTGCCAGCAAGGTCGCGGGGGCGCACGAGCAGTACTTC.

The chain couples TRBV9 to TRBJ2-5; D is possibly TRBD1 or TRBD2 (5 bases each). The CDR3 length is 14 residues. CDR1 is SGDLS and CDR2 is YYNGEE in the germline V gene. V lost 3 bases and J lost 5, with 14 bases in between. CDR3 in amino acids: CASSAGLGVETQYF. CDR3 sequence (DNA): TGTGCCAGCAGCGCCGGACTGGGGGTGGAGACCCAGTACTTC.